This T cell receptor (beta chain) was found in a study of glioma-infiltrating T cells. TCR alpha and beta CDR3 regions were amplified from RNA using iRepertoire nested multiplex PCR. TCRdb independently ran MiXCR on the multiplex PCR reads; one entry per CDR3 protein. The sample has around 120,000 distinct CDR3 sequences, about 25% seen once; the top ten hold under 35%. This clonotype showed up many times. CDR1 and CDR2 (germline): MNHNS, SASEGT. Deletions cut 5 bases from V and 2 bases from J, with 13 bases between. The CDR3 covers 14 residues. Sequencing was performed on glioma tissue, nonneoplastic brain tissue, or PBMCs (not recorded which). This TCR was sampled from a human donor with low-grade glioma or glioblastoma, undergoing nonglioma brain surgery, or in good health (not recorded which). The chain couples TRBV6-1 to TRBJ2-7; D may be TRBD1 (5 bases). The CDR3 region is CASSSTGAPYEQYV. The CDR3 nucleotides read TGTGCCAGCAGTTCCACAGGTGCCCCCTACGAGCAGTACGTC.